Detailed here is one T cell receptor beta chain. The antigen remains unidentified. The data were obtained in a study of T cells in Graves' hyperthyroidism and ophthalmopathy. General study points: The model anticipated ophthalmopathy a median approximately 6.7 months pre-onset.

Authors of the study amplified TCR beta CDR3 regions from RNA transcripts. The study used the HTBI primer set for a first-round RT-PCR of the TCR CDR3. MiXCR was run by TCRdb on the multiplex PCR reads, yielding one entry per CDR3 protein. The sample lists hundreds of thousands of distinct CDR3 sequences; 14% to 15% were seen once. Exclusion followed for patients with uncontrolled infection, other autoimmune disease, pregnancy or lactation. Germline V gene sequence: CDR1 MNHNS, CDR2 SASEGT. Trimming removed 6 bases from V and 1 base from J; junction bases left unmatched: 13. The CDR3 length is 18 residues.

The receptor was isolated from a man aged 18 to 30 with Graves' ophthalmopathy. The chain recombines TRBV6-1 with TRBJ2-3; 10 bases align to TRBD2. The sample comprised blood. Written as DNA, the CDR3 is TGTGCCAGCAGCTCCTACATCCCCGGGACTAGCGGCACAGATACGCAGTATTTT. Its translation is CASSSYIPGTSGTDTQYF.